This TCR beta chain was observed in a study of blood T cell repertoires in COVID-19. V was clipped by 3 bases and J by 2 bases; unmatched bases: 12. Germline V gene sequence: CDR1 SGHRS, CDR2 YFSETQ. The CDR3 is 17 residues long. TCRdb's copy holds only in-frame clones and misses some; the assay was immunoSEQ multiplex PCR. The sample holds 250,000 to 400,000 clones, 88% seen once. The sequenced sample was peripheral blood. J is TRBJ2-3 and V is TRBV5-1, with 7 bases fitting TRBD1. The TCR was taken from a woman in her twenties or thirties with COVID-19, enrolled during active disease. CDR3 in amino acids: CASSSSTGTVNTDTQYF. The CDR3 DNA is TGCGCCAGCAGCTCCTCGACAGGGACAGTCAACACAGATACGCAGTATTTT.